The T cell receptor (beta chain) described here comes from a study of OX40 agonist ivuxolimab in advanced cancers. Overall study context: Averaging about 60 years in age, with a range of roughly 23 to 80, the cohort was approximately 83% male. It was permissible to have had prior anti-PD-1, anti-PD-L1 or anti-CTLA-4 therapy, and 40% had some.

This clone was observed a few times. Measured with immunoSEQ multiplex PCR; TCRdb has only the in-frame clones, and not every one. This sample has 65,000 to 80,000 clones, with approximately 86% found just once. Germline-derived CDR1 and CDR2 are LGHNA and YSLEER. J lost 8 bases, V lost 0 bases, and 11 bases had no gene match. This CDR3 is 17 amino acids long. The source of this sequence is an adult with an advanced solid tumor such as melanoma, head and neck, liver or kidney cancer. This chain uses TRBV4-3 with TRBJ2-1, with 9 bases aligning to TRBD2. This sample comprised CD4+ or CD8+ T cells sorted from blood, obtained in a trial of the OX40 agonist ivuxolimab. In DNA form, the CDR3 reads TGCGCCAGCAGCCAAGAGCGCGGCGGGGGGGCCGGCGATGAGCAGTTCTTC. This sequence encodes CASSQERGGGAGDEQFF.